The 6 T cell receptor beta chains presented below share a single source sample, sequenced in a study of T cells and Merkel cell carcinoma outcomes. Method: immunoSEQ multiplex PCR; TCRdb's copy keeps in-frame clones and lacks some. This sample has about 15,000 clones, with roughly 81% found just once. Sample: tumor tissue from Merkel cell carcinoma. These receptors all come from a human donor with Merkel cell carcinoma.

V is TRBV7-9 and J is TRBJ2-1; TRBD2 matches at 14 bases. The CDR3 spans 17 residues. V was pared by 4 bases and J by 7 bases, with 9 bases of the junction left unmatched. The V gene's germline CDR1 is SEHNR and CDR2 FQNEAQ (reference sequence). Here the CDR3 DNA reads TGTGCCAGCAGCTCGCAAAAGGGACTAGCGGGAGTTAATGAGCAGTTCTTC. This codes for CASSSQKGLAGVNEQFF.

In its sample, this clone was seen a few times. The chain combines TRBV4-1 with TRBJ2-3; possibly TRBD1 for D (5 bases). The V gene lost 3 bases and the J gene lost 2 bases, with 6 bases spanning the gap. Germline lookup yields CDR1 MGHRA and CDR2 YSYEKL. The CDR3 totals 13 residues. The CDR3 protein is CASSQDTTDTQYF. The CDR3, as DNA: TGCGCCAGCAGCCAGGACACCACAGATACGCAGTATTTT.

This chain connects TRBV29-1 to TRBJ1-2; weak D call: TRBD1 (5 bases). Germline-derived CDR1 and CDR2 are SQVTM and ANQGSEA. This CDR3 comprises 15 residues. V was trimmed by 1 base and J by 4 bases, leaving 16 bases between them. The CDR3 loop reads CSVEGAARALYGYTF. The CDR3 nucleotides read TGCAGCGTTGAAGGGGCGGCCAGGGCCCTCTATGGCTACACCTTC.

V gene TRBV15 combines with J gene TRBJ1-4, with D tentatively TRBD1 (5 bases). Trimming stripped 4 bases from V and 7 bases from J, with 22 bases between. Germline CDR1 LNHNV, CDR2 YYDKDF (reference sequence). The CDR3 loop spans 17 amino acids. The CDR3 coding sequence is TGTGCCACCAGCACCCACCAAGGAGGGGCGTTAGGTGAAAAACTGTTTTTT. It encodes CATSTHQGGALGEKLFF.

The rearrangement uses TRBV27 and TRBJ2-7; 10 nucleotides line up with TRBD2. V trimming: 8 bases; J trimming: 6 bases; junction bases outside the gene matches: 4. This CDR3 contains 12 residues. Per the germline V gene, CDR1 is MNHEY and CDR2 is SMNVEV (reference sequence). The CDR3 region is CASQREGGEQYF. The CDR3 region has the DNA TGTGCCAGCCAGCGGGAGGGGGGCGAGCAGTACTTC.

This clone was picked up a small number of times. This rearrangement joins TRBV28 to TRBJ1-1; TRBD1 is a possible D gene (6 bases). Deletions cut 3 bases from V and 2 bases from J, with 13 bases between. The length of the CDR3 is 15 residues. The V gene's germline CDR1 is MDHEN and CDR2 SYDVKM. The CDR3 protein is CASSLATGYNTEAFF. The CDR3 DNA sequence: TGTGCCAGCAGTTTGGCGACAGGTTACAACACTGAAGCTTTCTTT.